This T cell receptor beta chain was obtained from a study of cytomegalovirus exposure and HLA in healthy donors. It was with 60 Vbeta and 13 Jbeta primers that the PCR ran. The assay was immunoSEQ multiplex PCR, and TCRdb's table has in-frame clones only and misses some. The table includes roughly 140,000 clones, 84% detected once. The clonotype was recovered from a boy aged 2 to 9 in good health and CMV-seronegative. The source material was PBMCs.

The CDR3 coding sequence is TGTGCCAGTAGTAGGGGACAAAATAGCAATCAGCCCCAGCATTTT. Translation: CASSRGQNSNQPQHF. The V call is TRBV19, the J call TRBJ1-5, with D possibly being TRBD1 (6 bases). The CDR3 totals 15 residues. The germline V gene encodes CDR1 LNHDA and CDR2 SQIVND (reference sequence). Trimming shortened V by 4 bases and J by 0 bases, and 10 bases separated the two germline ends.